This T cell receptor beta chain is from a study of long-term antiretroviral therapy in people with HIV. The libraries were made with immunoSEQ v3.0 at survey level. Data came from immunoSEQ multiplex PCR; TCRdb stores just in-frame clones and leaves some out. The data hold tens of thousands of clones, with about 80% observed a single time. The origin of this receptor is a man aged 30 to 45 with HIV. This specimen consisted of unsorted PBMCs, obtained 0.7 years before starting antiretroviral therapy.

The CDR3 loop reads CASSPRGAYYVEQYF. In DNA, the CDR3 is TGTGCCAGCAGCCCCAGGGGGGCCTATTACGTGGAGCAGTACTTC. This chain connects TRBV11-2 to TRBJ2-7, with TRBD1 as a possible D gene (7 bases). The CDR3 spans 15 residues. V was cut by 5 bases and J by 7 bases, with 21 bases left in between. Per the germline V gene, CDR1 is SGHAT and CDR2 is FQNNGV.